The rows below give T cell receptor beta chains drawn from one sample of a study of shared clonotypes between healthy human individuals. Data came from immunoSEQ multiplex PCR; TCRdb stores just in-frame clones and leaves some out. This table has 950,000 to 1,300,000 clones, approximately 70% appearing once. The material sequenced was memory CD4+ T cells sorted from blood. These receptor sequences come from a man younger than 35 in good health. Each CDR3 is given with its conserved first and last residue. D genes are given only for firm matches. Some rows have no size entry. The others give once, few or many, or a class for an expanded clone.

d_call	j_call	clone_size	v_call	cdr3_nt	cdr3_aa
-	TRBJ1-4	-	TRBV5-6	TGTGCCAGCAGCTTGGTGGGCAGGGTGAATGAAAAACTGTTTTTT	CASSLVGRVNEKLFF
TRBD2	TRBJ2-3	-	TRBV7-9	TGTGCCAGCAGCTCGGGCGGGGGGCGTAGCACAGATACGCAGTATTTT	CASSSGGGRSTDTQYF
TRBD1	TRBJ2-7	few	TRBV27	TGTGCCAGTTCTCCCACCTGGACAGGGCCCTACGAGCAGTACTTC	CASSPTWTGPYEQYF
TRBD1	TRBJ1-4	-	TRBV28	TGTGCCAGCATGTCAGGGGGCACTAATGAAAAACTGTTTTTT	CASMSGGTNEKLFF
TRBD1	TRBJ2-7	-	TRBV5-1	TGCGCCAGCAGCCCCTCAGCAGGGGGTACGGGGTACGAGCAGTACTTC	CASSPSAGGTGYEQYF
-	TRBJ1-5	-	TRBV28	TGTGCCAGCAACGCCCTCACCTCTAATCAGCCCCAGCATTTT	CASNALTSNQPQHF
TRBD1	TRBJ2-4	few	TRBV25-1	TGTGCCAGCAGTTCAACAGGGGTGGGGGTAACCAAAAACATTCAGTACTTC	CASSSTGVGVTKNIQYF
-	TRBJ1-2	-	TRBV28	TGTGCCAGCAGTCTCGCCTTTCAGGGTTTCTATGGCTACACCTTC	CASSLAFQGFYGYTF
TRBD2	TRBJ2-1	-	TRBV9	TGTGCCAGCAGCGTCATTAGCGGGAGTAATGAGCAGTTCTTC	CASSVISGSNEQFF
-	TRBJ2-3	-	TRBV10-3	TGTGCCATCAGTGAGTCCCGAGGGCAGGGGGGTGCAGATACGCAGTATTTT	CAISESRGQGGADTQYF
-	TRBJ1-4	-	TRBV7-2	TGTGCCAGCAGCTTAGTCGGAAGGTCTAATGAAAAACTGTTTTTT	CASSLVGRSNEKLFF
TRBD2	TRBJ2-1	-	TRBV4-1	TGCGCCAGCAGCCACGGAAGGGGACTAGCGGGAGTCCCTAGCGAGCAGTTCTTC	CASSHGRGLAGVPSEQFF
-	TRBJ2-7	-	TRBV7-9	TGTGCCAGCAGCTTAGTTCCAGCCACCTACGAGCAGTACTTC	CASSLVPATYEQYF
-	TRBJ2-5	-	TRBV13	TGTGCCAGCAGCCCGCGAGGGAGAGGCCAAGAGACCCAGTACTTC	CASSPRGRGQETQYF
-	TRBJ1-3	-	TRBV10-1	TGCGCCAGCAGTGAAGGAAACACCATATATTTT	CASSEGNTIYF
-	TRBJ1-6	-	TRBV25-1	TGTGCCAGCAGTGAGGGAGGGAATTCACCCCTCCACTTT	CASSEGGNSPLHF
TRBD1	TRBJ2-3	-	TRBV5-1	TGCGCCAGCAACGCCGGGACAGGGCTTTTGGATACGCAGTATTTT	CASNAGTGLLDTQYF
-	TRBJ1-4	few	TRBV5-4	TGTGCCAGCAGTAGCCCGCAAACCCCTCTCGGGGTTTTT	CASSSPQTPLGVF
-	TRBJ1-1	-	TRBV2	TGTGCCAGCAGAGTTGACAGGTACACTGAAGCTTTCTTT	CASRVDRYTEAFF
TRBD1	TRBJ1-2	-	TRBV5-1	TGCGCCAGCAGCCCGGAGACAGGGGGCGGGGGCTATGGCTACACCTTC	CASSPETGGGGYGYTF
TRBD1	TRBJ1-4	-	TRBV6-6	TGTGCCAGTAAGAGGGACAGAGGGGATGAAAAACTGTTTTTT	CASKRDRGDEKLFF
-	TRBJ1-1	-	TRBV12-5	TGTGCTAGTGGTTTGTGCAACGAGAAGGTCCCTGAAGCTTTCTTT	CASGLCNEKVPEAFF
TRBD1	TRBJ2-5	once	TRBV4-2	TGTGCCAGCAGCCAGGGGACAGGGAGAGATGAGACCCAGTACTTC	CASSQGTGRDETQYF
TRBD2	TRBJ2-7	few	TRBV5-1	TGCGCCAGCAGCTTGAGTCTAGCGGGCCGGGAGCAGTACTTC	CASSLSLAGREQYF
-	TRBJ2-3	-	TRBV7-8	TGTGCCAGCAGCTCATCACAGCGAAGCACAGATACGCAGTATTTT	CASSSSQRSTDTQYF
-	TRBJ2-7	-	TRBV4-1	TGCGCCAGCAGCCAACTAGTAGGGTTGTTGAGCTCCTACGAGCAGTACTTC	CASSQLVGLLSSYEQYF
TRBD1	TRBJ2-2	-	TRBV4-1	TGCGCCAGCAGCCTCAGACAGGGGTCCGACACCGGGGAGCTGTTTTTT	CASSLRQGSDTGELFF
-	TRBJ1-5	-	TRBV7-8	TGTGCCAGCAGCTTAGACCTCAATCAGCCCCAGCATTTT	CASSLDLNQPQHF
-	TRBJ2-1	-	TRBV9	TGTGCCAGCAGCGTGGGGCTGCTCGGATACAATGAGCAGTTCTTC	CASSVGLLGYNEQFF
-	TRBJ1-1	-	TRBV29-1	TGCAGCGTTGAAGGGTCCGGCGGGAACACTGAAGCTTTCTTT	CSVEGSGGNTEAFF
TRBD1	TRBJ1-5	-	TRBV7-2	TGTGCCAGCAGCGGATGGACAGGGGGCGATAGCAATCAGCCCCAGCATTTT	CASSGWTGGDSNQPQHF
TRBD2	TRBJ2-7	few	TRBV6-6	TGTGCCAGCATCCCGACTAGCGGGCTCAACGAGCAGTACTTC	CASIPTSGLNEQYF
-	TRBJ2-2	once	TRBV10-3	TGTGCCATCAGCAGGGAGTGGAACACCGGGGAGCTGTTTTTT	CAISREWNTGELFF
-	TRBJ2-5	-	TRBV5-1	TGCGCCAGCAGCTCCAGGGTACCTCAAGAGACCCAGTACTTC	CASSSRVPQETQYF
-	TRBJ1-6	-	TRBV13	TGTGCCAGCAGTCAAAGCCATTTCTATAATTCACCCCTCCACTTT	CASSQSHFYNSPLHF
TRBD2	TRBJ2-5	-	TRBV4-1	TGCGCCAGCAGCCTCTTGCCCCCACTAGCGGGGAGAGGAGAGACCCAGTACTTC	CASSLLPPLAGRGETQYF
TRBD2	TRBJ2-5	-	TRBV5-1	TGCGCCAGCAGCGCGGATCGCGGGGGTCGAGAGACCCAGTACTTC	CASSADRGGRETQYF